This TCR beta chain originates from a study of beta chain features in type 1 diabetes. A remark on this clone: Its antigen is as yet unknown.

From germline, CDR1 is SGHNT and CDR2 YYREEE (reference sequence). J lost 0 bases, V lost 4 bases, and 12 bases had no gene match. The CDR3 has 17 amino acids. Isolated RNA was reverse transcribed in full, so expressed TCRB transcripts were sequenced. The table came from immunoSEQ multiplex PCR; TCRdb's copy has only in-frame clones and leaves some out. The sample has around 600,000 clones, 12% seen once. General study findings and limits: Shortening that was moderate but significant affected the TCRB CDR3s of Type 1 diabetes patients in all four CD4+ subsets. The study found fewer insertions and more deletions at VDJ junctions in type 1 diabetes patients. Researchers cautioned that cDNA sequencing could over-represent cells with high TCR expression.

The sample was naive CD4+ T cells from blood. This receptor was identified in a man aged 25 to 40 with type 1 diabetes. The gene calls are TRBV5-4 and TRBJ1-1; TRBD1 matches at 7 bases. The CDR3, as DNA: TGTGCCAGCAGCCGCCCGACCGGGACAGCTATGAACACTGAAGCTTTCTTT. Residues: CASSRPTGTAMNTEAFF.